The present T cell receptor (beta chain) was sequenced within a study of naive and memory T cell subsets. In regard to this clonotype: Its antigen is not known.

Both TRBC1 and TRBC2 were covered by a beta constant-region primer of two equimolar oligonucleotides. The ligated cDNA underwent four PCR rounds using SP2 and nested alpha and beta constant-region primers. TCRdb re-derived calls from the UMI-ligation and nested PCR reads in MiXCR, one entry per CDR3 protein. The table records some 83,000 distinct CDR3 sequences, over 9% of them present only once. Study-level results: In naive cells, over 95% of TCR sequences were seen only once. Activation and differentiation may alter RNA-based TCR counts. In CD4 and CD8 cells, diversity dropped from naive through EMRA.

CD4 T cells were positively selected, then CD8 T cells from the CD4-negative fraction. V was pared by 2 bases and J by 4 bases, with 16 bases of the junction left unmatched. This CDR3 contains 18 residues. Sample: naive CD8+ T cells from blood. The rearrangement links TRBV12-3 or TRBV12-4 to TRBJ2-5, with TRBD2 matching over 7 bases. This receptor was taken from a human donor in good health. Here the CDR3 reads CASSLWGKANPGGETQYF. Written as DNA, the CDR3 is TGTGCCAGCAGTTTATGGGGGAAGGCCAATCCGGGGGGAGAGACCCAGTACTTC.